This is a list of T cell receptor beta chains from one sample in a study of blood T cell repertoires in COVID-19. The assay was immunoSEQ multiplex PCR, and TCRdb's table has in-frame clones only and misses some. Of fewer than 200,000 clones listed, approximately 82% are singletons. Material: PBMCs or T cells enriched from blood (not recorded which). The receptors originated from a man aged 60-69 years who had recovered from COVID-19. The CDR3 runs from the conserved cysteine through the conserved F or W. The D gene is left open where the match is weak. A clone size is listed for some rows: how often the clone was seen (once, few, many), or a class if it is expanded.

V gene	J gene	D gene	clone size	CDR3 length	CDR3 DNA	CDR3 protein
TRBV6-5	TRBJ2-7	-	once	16	TGTGCCAGCAGTTCCCGGGATAGCGGCTTTGCCTACGAGCAGTACTTC	CASSSRDSGFAYEQYF
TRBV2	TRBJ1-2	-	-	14	TGTGCCAGCAGTGAACTGGGGGGAAACTATGGCTACACCTTC	CASSELGGNYGYTF
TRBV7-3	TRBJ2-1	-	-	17	TGTGCCAGCAGCTCCCCCCTCGGTTCAGGCCCCTTGGATGAGCAGTTCTTC	CASSSPLGSGPLDEQFF
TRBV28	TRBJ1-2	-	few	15	TGTGCCAGCAGAAACGAAGTAACAGGGTCCTATGGCTACACCTTC	CASRNEVTGSYGYTF
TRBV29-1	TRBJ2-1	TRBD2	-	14	TGCAGCGTCGGCCGGGGGCGGGGGGGCAATGAGCAGTTCTTC	CSVGRGRGGNEQFF
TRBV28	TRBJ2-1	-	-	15	TGTGCCAGCAGTCCGTTCGGGACTGGGGGCAATGAGCAGTTCTTC	CASSPFGTGGNEQFF
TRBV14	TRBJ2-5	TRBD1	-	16	TGTGCCAGCAGCCAAGGAAGGGGGCTTGGGGGAGAGACCCAGTACTTC	CASSQGRGLGGETQYF
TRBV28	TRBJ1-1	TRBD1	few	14	TGTGCCAGCAGTTTAGGACAGGGGGCGCGGGGAGCTTTCTTT	CASSLGQGARGAFF
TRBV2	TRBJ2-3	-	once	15	TGTGCCAGCAGAAGGTTAGCGTCTAGCACAGATACGCAGTATTTT	CASRRLASSTDTQYF
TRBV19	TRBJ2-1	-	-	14	TGTGCCAGTAAATCTGGGACAACCTACAATGAGCAGTTCTTC	CASKSGTTYNEQFF
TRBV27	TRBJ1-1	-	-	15	TGTGCCAGCAGTTTATATGGGCTATTGAACACTGAAGCTTTCTTT	CASSLYGLLNTEAFF
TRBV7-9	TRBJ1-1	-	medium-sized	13	TGTGCCAGCATCTATGACAGCAACACTGAAGCTTTCTTT	CASIYDSNTEAFF
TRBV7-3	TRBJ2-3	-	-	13	TGTGCCAGCAGCTTAACCAGGGCGGATACGCAGTATTTT	CASSLTRADTQYF
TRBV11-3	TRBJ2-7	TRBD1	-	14	TGTGCCAGCAGCTTAGGGACAGGGGCGGTCGAGCAGTACTTC	CASSLGTGAVEQYF
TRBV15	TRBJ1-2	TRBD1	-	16	TGTGCCACCAGCAGAGATCGAAACAGGGGAAACTATGGCTACACCTTC	CATSRDRNRGNYGYTF
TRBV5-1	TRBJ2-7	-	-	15	TGCGCCAGCAGCTTGGGGCCAGGGGGGACCTACGAGCAGTACTTC	CASSLGPGGTYEQYF
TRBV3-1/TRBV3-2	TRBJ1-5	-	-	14	TGTGCCAGCAGCACCGACTATAGCAATCAGCCCCAGCATTTT	CASSTDYSNQPQHF
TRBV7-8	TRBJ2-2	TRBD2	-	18	TGTGCCAGCAGCTTGGGACTAGCGGGGACCCGAGAGACCGGGGAGCTGTTTTTT	CASSLGLAGTRETGELFF
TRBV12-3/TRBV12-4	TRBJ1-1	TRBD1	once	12	TGTGCCAGCAGTTTGGGGACAGGTGAAGCTTTCTTT	CASSLGTGEAFF
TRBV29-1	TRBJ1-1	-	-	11	TGCAGCGCTATAATGAACACTGAAGCTTTCTTT	CSAIMNTEAFF
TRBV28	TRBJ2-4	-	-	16	TGTGCCAGCAGTTTAACCCCACAGGGGGGGAAAAACATTCAGTACTTC	CASSLTPQGGKNIQYF
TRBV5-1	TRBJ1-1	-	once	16	TGCGCCAGCAGAAACGATGGAGGGAGGATGAACACTGAAGCTTTCTTT	CASRNDGGRMNTEAFF
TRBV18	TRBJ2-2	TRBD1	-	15	TGTGCCAGCTCACCAGGGACAGGGAACACCGGGGAGCTGTTTTTT	CASSPGTGNTGELFF
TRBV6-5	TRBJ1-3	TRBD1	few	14	TGTGCCAGCAGGTCGGACAGGGCCGGAAACACCATATATTTT	CASRSDRAGNTIYF
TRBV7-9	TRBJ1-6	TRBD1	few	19	TGTGCCAGCAGCTTAGGCTCCGGGACAGGGGTTAGGGGTAATTCACCCCTCCACTTT	CASSLGSGTGVRGNSPLHF
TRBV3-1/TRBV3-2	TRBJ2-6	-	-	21	TGTGCCAGCAGTCCAGCCATCCCAACCGGGACACCGAGCTCTGGGGCCAACGTCCTGACTTTC	CASSPAIPTGTPSSGANVLTF
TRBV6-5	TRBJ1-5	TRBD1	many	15	TGTGCCAGCGATTGGACAGGGGCAAGCAATCAGCCCCAGCATTTT	CASDWTGASNQPQHF
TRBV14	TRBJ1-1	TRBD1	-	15	TGTGCCAGCAGCCAAGATGGGACAGGTTACACTGAAGCTTTCTTT	CASSQDGTGYTEAFF
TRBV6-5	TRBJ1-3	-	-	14	TGTGCCAGCATCCCGACAGCTTCTGGAAACACCATATATTTT	CASIPTASGNTIYF
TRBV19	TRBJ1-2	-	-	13	TGTGCCAGTAGTATGATCCTTGACGGGAGCTACACCTTC	CASSMILDGSYTF
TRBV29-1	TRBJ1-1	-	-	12	TGCAGCGTTGCTACAGGGATCTCTGAAGCTTTCTTT	CSVATGISEAFF
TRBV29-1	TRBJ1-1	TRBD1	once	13	TGCAGCGCCTTGACAGGGGGTGTCGCTGAAGCTTTCTTT	CSALTGGVAEAFF
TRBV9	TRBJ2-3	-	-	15	TGTGCCAGCAGCGTGACCCTTGTGGGGGGAGATACGCAGTATTTT	CASSVTLVGGDTQYF
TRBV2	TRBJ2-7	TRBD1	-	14	TGTGCCAGCAGTGCAAGACAGGGCTCTGCCGAGCAGTACTTC	CASSARQGSAEQYF
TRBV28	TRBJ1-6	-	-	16	TGTGCCAGCAGTTTAGTGGGGGCCGGTTATAATTCACCCCTCCACTTT	CASSLVGAGYNSPLHF
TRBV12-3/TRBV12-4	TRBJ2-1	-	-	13	TGTGCCAGCAGTTTAGCCGGGAAAGGTGAGCAGTTCTTC	CASSLAGKGEQFF
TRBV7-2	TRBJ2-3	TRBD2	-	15	TGTGCCAGCAGCTACCGACTAGCGGGCCGTGATACGCAGTATTTT	CASSYRLAGRDTQYF
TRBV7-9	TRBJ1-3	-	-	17	TGTGCCAGCAGCTTAGGACGGGGGGGCCGCTCTGGAAACACCATATATTTT	CASSLGRGGRSGNTIYF
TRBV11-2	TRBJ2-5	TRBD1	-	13	TGTGCCAGCAGCCAGGACAGGGATGGGACCCAGTACTTC	CASSQDRDGTQYF
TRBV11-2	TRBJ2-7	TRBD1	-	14	TGTGCCAGCAGCAACAGGGACAGGGAAGGCGAGCAGTACTTC	CASSNRDREGEQYF
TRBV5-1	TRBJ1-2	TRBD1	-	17	TGCGCCAGCAGCTCCCCCGGGACAGGGGGTGAAAACTATGGCTACACCTTC	CASSSPGTGGENYGYTF
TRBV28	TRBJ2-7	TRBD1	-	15	TGTGCCAGCAGTGGGGGTACAGGGGGCCTGGCCGAGCAGTACTTC	CASSGGTGGLAEQYF
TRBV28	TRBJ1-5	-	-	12	TGTGCCAGCATGGAGAGCAATCAGCCCCAGCATTTT	CASMESNQPQHF
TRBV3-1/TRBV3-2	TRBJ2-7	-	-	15	TGTGCCAGCAGCCAAGGGATAGCGAGTGCCTACGAGCAGTACTTC	CASSQGIASAYEQYF
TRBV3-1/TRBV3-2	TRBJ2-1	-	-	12	TGTGCCAGCAGCCAGCTAGCTAATGAGCAGTTCTTC	CASSQLANEQFF
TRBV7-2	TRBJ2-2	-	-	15	TGTGCCAGCAGCTCAGATAGCGGGAACACCGGGGAGCTGTTTTTT	CASSSDSGNTGELFF
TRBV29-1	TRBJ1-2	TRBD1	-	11	TGCAGCGTCGGACAGGCCCATGGCTACACCTTC	CSVGQAHGYTF
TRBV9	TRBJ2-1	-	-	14	TGTGCCAGCAGCGTCATGGATACAGACAATGAGCAGTTCTTC	CASSVMDTDNEQFF
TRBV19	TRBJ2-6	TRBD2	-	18	TGTGCCAGTAGTATAGGGACTAGCGGGAGCTCTGGGGCCAACGTCCTGACTTTC	CASSIGTSGSSGANVLTF
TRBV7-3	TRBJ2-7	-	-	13	TGTGCCAGCAGTACACTAGTGTCTGGGGAGCAGTACTTC	CASSTLVSGEQYF
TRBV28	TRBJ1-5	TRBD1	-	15	TGTGCCAGCAGGTTACTATTGGACAGGGACCAGCCCCAGCATTTT	CASRLLLDRDQPQHF
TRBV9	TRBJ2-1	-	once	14	TGTGCCAGCAGCGGCGGATTATCTTACAATGAGCAGTTCTTC	CASSGGLSYNEQFF
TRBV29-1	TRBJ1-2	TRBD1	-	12	TGCAGCGTCGTCCGGGACAGAAGCGGCTACACCTTC	CSVVRDRSGYTF
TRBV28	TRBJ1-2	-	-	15	TGTGCCAGCACAGACGGAAACCGAGCGGACTATGGCTACACCTTC	CASTDGNRADYGYTF
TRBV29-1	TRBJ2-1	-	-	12	TGCAGCGGGGTCGAGAGTTACAATGAGCAGTTCTTC	CSGVESYNEQFF
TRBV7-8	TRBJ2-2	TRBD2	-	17	TGTGCCAGCAGCACTTTTACTAGCGGGAGAAGAACCGGGGAGCTGTTTTTT	CASSTFTSGRRTGELFF
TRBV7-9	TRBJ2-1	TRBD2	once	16	TGTGCCAGCAGCAGGGGTAGCTTAGCGGGCGTCAATGAGCAGTTCTTC	CASSRGSLAGVNEQFF
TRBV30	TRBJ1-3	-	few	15	TGTGCAGCGGAGTCCGGCAGGGGCTCTGGAAACACCATATATTTT	CAAESGRGSGNTIYF